Shown below are 32 T cell receptor beta chains from a single sample sequenced in a study of cytomegalovirus exposure and HLA in healthy donors. PCR was performed using 60 Vbeta and 13 Jbeta primers. Some clones are missing from TCRdb's copy, which holds only in-frame ones; the method was immunoSEQ multiplex PCR. Of approximately 140,000 clones in the sample, roughly 74% were seen once. The sample consisted of PBMCs. These receptors came from a woman aged 40 to 49 in good health and CMV-seropositive.

The V and J genes are TRBV2 and TRBJ1-5, with D tentatively TRBD1 (6 bases). The CDR3 sequence is 14 residues long. V lost 2 bases and J lost 7, with 12 bases in between. Looked up from germline, CDR1 is SNHLY and CDR2 is FYNNEI. This chain's CDR3 is CASSEWAGDQPQHF. CDR3 nucleotide sequence: TGTGCCAGCAGTGAATGGGCAGGGGACCAGCCCCAGCATTTT.

The chain has TRBV2 and TRBJ2-1; 7 nucleotides match TRBD2. This CDR3 has 15 amino acids. V gave up 3 bases and J gave up 4 bases; unmatched junction bases: 6. The germline CDR1 and CDR2 sequences are SNHLY and FYNNEI. In DNA form, the CDR3 reads TGTGCCAGCAGTGACCCTAGCGGCTTTTACAATGAGCAGTTCTTC. It is translated as CASSDPSGFYNEQFF.

The rearrangement joins TRBV9 to TRBJ2-7, with D maybe TRBD2 (6 bases). Germline V gene lookup returns CDR1 SGDLS and CDR2 YYNGEE. The CDR3 has 14 amino acids. V was trimmed by 3 bases and J by 2 bases, leaving 12 bases between them. CDR3 loop: CASSAGTSPYEQYF. In nucleotides, the CDR3 is TGTGCCAGCAGCGCCGGGACTTCCCCCTACGAGCAGTACTTC.

CDR3 in amino acids: CASRLRRNQETQYF. As DNA, the CDR3 is TGTGCCAGCAGACTACGACGGAATCAAGAGACCCAGTACTTC. V usage is TRBV28 and J usage is TRBJ2-5; no firm D call. The germline V and J ends were trimmed by 6 bases and 2 bases, with 13 bases remaining between them. CDR3 length: 14 residues. Per germline, CDR1 MDHEN and CDR2 SYDVKM.

This chain connects TRBV5-1 to TRBJ1-3, with 12 bases that match TRBD1. Unmatched junction bases numbered 9, after V lost 4 bases and J lost 4 bases. CDR3 length: 17 residues. CDR1 is SGHRS and CDR2 is YFSETQ in the germline V gene. Written as DNA, the CDR3 is TGCGCCAGCAGCGTGACCGGGACAGGGGGCTCCGGAAACACCATATATTTT. This sequence encodes CASSVTGTGGSGNTIYF.

Worth noting for this clone: At one end, the junction sequence differs from germline, possibly due to a read error. CDR3 DNA sequence: TGTTCCAGCAGCTTAGATCGGACTGATCCCCAAGAGCAGTTCTTC. Protein sequence: CSSSLDRTDPQEQFF. The chain joins TRBV7-9 to TRBJ2-1; possibly TRBD2 for D (5 bases). CDR1 and CDR2 from the germline V gene are SEHNR and FQNEAQ (reference sequence). The length of the CDR3 is 15 residues.

This rearrangement joins TRBV2 to TRBJ2-6; D might be TRBD1 (5 bases). Trimming shortened V by 3 bases and J by 2 bases, and 5 bases separated the two germline ends. CDR3 length: 14 amino acids. Germline V CDR1 and CDR2: SNHLY, FYNNEI. The CDR3 coding sequence is TGTGCCAGCAGTGACAGGGCTGGGGCCAACGTCCTGACTTTC. Translation: CASSDRAGANVLTF.

Worth noting for this clone: Additional DNA sequences in this sample encode the identical CDR3. V usage is TRBV5-1 and J usage is TRBJ2-1, with D possibly being TRBD2 (6 bases). Per the germline V gene, CDR1 is SGHRS and CDR2 is YFSETQ. The CDR3 covers 15 residues. V was clipped by 0 bases and J by 0 bases, with 7 bases between them. The CDR3 DNA reads as TGCGCCAGCAGCTTGGGCGGGACCTCCTACAATGAGCAGTTCTTC. Protein: CASSLGGTSYNEQFF.

This chain joins TRBV10-3 and TRBJ2-1; D uncertain. V lost 2 bases and J lost 7, with 9 bases in between. Germline V gives CDR1 ENHRY, CDR2 SYGVKD. The CDR3 consists of 13 residues. CDR3 bases: TGTGCCATCAGTGAGGAGCGCACAAATGAGCAGTTCTTC. Amino acids: CAISEERTNEQFF.

V and J are TRBV28 and TRBJ2-7; D might be TRBD1 (6 bases). V gave up 7 bases and J gave up 2 bases, with 12 bases separating them. Germline V lookup: CDR1 MDHEN, CDR2 SYDVKM. The CDR3 runs to 13 residues. The CDR3 DNA follows: TGTGCCAGCAATCCGGGACAAGCCTACGAGCAGTACTTC. Protein product: CASNPGQAYEQYF.

The chain recombines TRBV29-1 with TRBJ2-7, with D perhaps TRBD1 (6 bases). Trimming shortened V by 8 bases and J by 3 bases, and 17 bases separated the two germline ends. Germline V gives CDR1 SQVTM, CDR2 ANQGSEA. This CDR3 contains 13 residues. CDR3 region: CSITTGTNYEQYF. The CDR3, as DNA: TGCAGCATAACTACCGGGACAAACTACGAGCAGTACTTC.

This rearrangement joins TRBV29-1 to TRBJ2-7; TRBD2 is a possible D gene (7 bases). Germline lookup yields CDR1 SQVTM and CDR2 ANQGSEA. Trimming pared 6 bases from V and 0 bases from J, leaving 18 bases between. The CDR3 is made up of 15 amino acids. The CDR3 DNA is TGCAGCGTCCGGGTGGGGGCGGGGGCCTCCTACGAGCAGTACTTC. It is translated as CSVRVGAGASYEQYF.

The J gene is TRBJ2-7, the V gene TRBV6-1, with D perhaps TRBD1 (6 bases). CDR3 length: 12 residues. CDR1 is MNHNS and CDR2 is SASEGT in the germline V gene. V was trimmed by 6 bases and J by 3 bases, leaving 9 bases between them. The CDR3 coding sequence is TGTGCCAGCAGGGGGGACATCTACGAGCAGTACTTC. Protein: CASRGDIYEQYF.

The V call is TRBV9, the J call TRBJ2-7, with 8 bases fitting TRBD1. CDR1 and CDR2 from the germline V gene are SGDLS and YYNGEE. V shed 1 base, J shed 5 bases, and the junction held 8 bases outside the gene matches. The CDR3 has 15 amino acids. The CDR3 bases are TGTGCCAGCAGCGTAAGCGACAGGGGATCCAACGAGCAGTACTTC. Amino acid sequence: CASSVSDRGSNEQYF.

This sequence joins TRBV6-6 and TRBJ2-1; a weak D match, TRBD2 (5 bases). V was trimmed by 6 bases and J by 8 bases, leaving 11 bases between them. CDR1 and CDR2 from the germline V gene are MNHNY and SVGAGI (reference sequence). The CDR3 runs to 12 residues. DNA for the CDR3: TGTGCCAGCAGGTACACTAGAGATGAGCAGTTCTTC. This sequence encodes CASRYTRDEQFF.

The CDR3, as DNA: TGTGCCAGCAGTCCGACAGGGACATATAATTCACCCCTCCACTTT. Translation gives CASSPTGTYNSPLHF. The gene calls are TRBV28 and TRBJ1-6, with TRBD1 matching 7 bases. The CDR3 has 15 residues. Germline assignment: CDR1 MDHEN and CDR2 SYDVKM. The V segment lost 5 bases and the J segment 4 bases; nucleotides outside the gene matches: 5.

This chain uses TRBV7-9 with TRBJ2-1; the D gene is possibly TRBD1 (5 bases). V gave up 1 base and J gave up 0 bases, with 7 bases separating them. This CDR3 spans 15 amino acids. Germline V gene lookup returns CDR1 SEHNR and CDR2 FQNEAQ (reference sequence). The chain's CDR3 is CASSLGTTSYNEQFF. The CDR3 DNA reads as TGTGCCAGCAGCTTAGGGACAACCTCCTACAATGAGCAGTTCTTC.

The chain combines TRBV5-1 with TRBJ1-1, with TRBD1 matching 11 bases. Germline CDR1 and CDR2: SGHRS and YFSETQ. The CDR3 covers 14 residues. V lost 4 bases and J lost 1; bases outside the gene matches: 0. CDR3 DNA sequence: TGCGCCAGCAGCGGGACAGGGGGGAACACTGAAGCTTTCTTT. Amino acid sequence: CASSGTGGNTEAFF. The whole variable domain, filled in from reference TRBV5-1 and TRBJ1-1, reads KAGVTQTPRYLIKTRGQQVTLSCSPISGHRSVSWYQQTPGQGLQFLFEYFSETQRNKGNFPGRFSGRQFSNSRSEMNVSTLELGDSALYLCASSGTGGNTEAFFGQGTRLTVV.

This clone appeared a single time. V usage is TRBV9 and J usage is TRBJ2-5; 9 positions agree with TRBD2. The assigned J gene may be wrong: the sequence end matches TRBJ2-7 better. This CDR3 is 17 amino acids long. Germline V lookup: CDR1 SGDLS, CDR2 YYNGEE. CDR3 DNA: TGTGCCAGCAGCGTAGGTCTTAGCGGGGGTTACTCCTACGAGCAGTACTTC. It translates to CASSVGLSGGYSYEQYF.

V is TRBV28 and J is TRBJ1-1; 7 nucleotides agree with TRBD1. Losses at the gene ends were 6 bases for V and 4 bases for J; bases not matched to a gene: 2. Germline CDR1 MDHEN, CDR2 SYDVKM. This CDR3 is 12 amino acids long. CDR3 in amino acids: CASRSGGTEAFF. The DNA for the CDR3 is TGTGCCAGCAGGTCAGGGGGCACTGAAGCTTTCTTT. The variable domain in full, with the rest retrieved from reference TRBV28 and TRBJ1-1, is DVKVTQSSRYLVKRTGEKVFLECVQDMDHENMFWYRQDPGLGLRLIYFSYDVKMKEKGDIPEGYSVSREKKERFSLILESASTNQTSMYLCASRSGGTEAFFGQGTRLTVV.

J is TRBJ2-1 and V is TRBV15; 8 positions match TRBD2. Germline assignment: CDR1 LNHNV and CDR2 YYDKDF (reference sequence). The V and J ends lost 1 base and 0 bases, in that order; junction bases with no gene match: 2. This CDR3 comprises 16 residues. The CDR3 DNA reads TGTGCCACCAGCAGAGGAGCGGGGGCCTCCTACAATGAGCAGTTCTTC. It is translated as CATSRGAGASYNEQFF.

The chain employs TRBV6-5 and TRBJ2-7, with 14 bases matching TRBD2. After removal of 6 bases from V and 4 bases from J, the junction contained 5 bases not matched to a gene. CDR1 is MNHEY, CDR2 SVGAGI, per germline. This CDR3 spans 15 amino acids. This chain's CDR3 is CASSAGTSGGYEQYF. The CDR3 DNA sequence: TGTGCCAGCAGCGCCGGGACTAGCGGGGGTTACGAGCAGTACTTC.

As for this clone: The identical CDR3 is also encoded by other nucleotide sequences in the sample. The chain joins TRBV5-1 to TRBJ2-7; 11 bases are shared with TRBD1. The CDR3 is 14 amino acids. The germline CDR1 and CDR2 sequences are SGHRS and YFSETQ. J was trimmed by 7 bases and V by 4 bases; bases with no gene match: 7. The CDR3 here is CASSPGQGAREQYF. The CDR3 region has the DNA TGCGCCAGCAGCCCCGGACAGGGGGCGAGGGAGCAGTACTTC.

J is TRBJ2-7 and V is TRBV28; D unclear. Trimming stripped 5 bases from V and 0 bases from J, with 14 bases between. CDR1 and CDR2 (germline): MDHEN, SYDVKM. CDR3 size: 15 residues. The CDR3 nucleotides read TGTGCCAGCAGTGCCACCGCCGTAGTCTCCTACGAGCAGTACTTC. The encoded protein is CASSATAVVSYEQYF.

The V call is TRBV19, the J call TRBJ2-3, with D tentatively TRBD2 (5 bases). Germline V gene data show CDR1 as LNHDA and CDR2 as SQIVND (reference sequence). The CDR3 covers 13 residues. V was cut by 3 bases and J by 3 bases, with 7 bases left in between. CDR3 nucleotides: TGTGCCAGTAGTATCACGGGGACAGATACGCAGTATTTT. The encoded protein is CASSITGTDTQYF.

This chain's CDR3 is CASSTTGETPNNEQFF. In DNA, the CDR3 is TGTGCCAGCAGTACCACAGGGGAGACACCTAACAATGAGCAGTTCTTC. V is TRBV28 and J is TRBJ2-1, with 7 bases lining up with TRBD1. The CDR3 loop spans 16 amino acids. Germline CDR1 is MDHEN and CDR2 is SYDVKM. With V trimmed by 5 bases and J by 5 bases, 12 bases remained unmatched.

This clone was seen only once. The rearrangement joins TRBV5-1 to TRBJ2-1; 8 bases align to TRBD1. The J segment lost 7 bases and the V segment lost 4 bases, leaving 10 bases of the junction unmatched. Germline CDR1 is SGHRS and CDR2 is YFSETQ. The CDR3 runs to 15 residues. The CDR3 coding sequence is TGCGCCAGCAGCCCCAGTGACAGGGGAACGAATGAGCAGTTCTTC. Protein: CASSPSDRGTNEQFF.

The chain employs TRBV5-1 and TRBJ2-7; 9 nucleotides match TRBD1. Trimming removed 4 bases from V and 2 bases from J; junction bases left unmatched: 7. The germline gives CDR1 SGHRS, CDR2 YFSETQ. The CDR3 loop spans 15 amino acids. CDR3 in amino acids: CASSMGDRDPYEQYF. DNA of the CDR3: TGCGCCAGCAGCATGGGGGACAGGGACCCCTACGAGCAGTACTTC.

The chain employs TRBV5-1 and TRBJ2-1; TRBD2 agrees at 15 bases. V trimming: 3 bases; J trimming: 5 bases; junction bases outside the gene matches: 6. The CDR3 is 17 residues long. The V gene's germline CDR1 is SGHRS and CDR2 YFSETQ. The CDR3 protein is CASSWTSGRALDNEQFF. As DNA, the CDR3 is TGCGCCAGCAGCTGGACTAGCGGGAGGGCCCTCGACAATGAGCAGTTCTTC.

This chain uses TRBV27 with TRBJ2-3; TRBD2 aligns across 7 bases. The CDR3 extends over 15 amino acids. V was pared by 5 bases and J by 4 bases, with 9 bases of the junction left unmatched. From germline, CDR1 is MNHEY and CDR2 SMNVEV (reference sequence). The CDR3 here is CASSLGLSFADTQYF. The DNA of the CDR3 is TGTGCCAGCAGTCTGGGACTATCTTTCGCAGATACGCAGTATTTT.

The chain has TRBV6-6 and TRBJ1-2, with no clear D. This CDR3 is built from 14 residues. Germline CDR1 is MNHNY and CDR2 is SVGAGI (reference sequence). V lost 7 bases and J 3 bases, leaving 15 bases between the germline ends. The chain's CDR3 is CASTLWAGYYGYTF. CDR3 nucleotide sequence: TGTGCCAGCACCCTCTGGGCAGGCTACTATGGCTACACCTTC.

This clone was observed a single time. This chain joins TRBV5-1 and TRBJ1-5, with D possibly matching TRBD1 (6 bases). The CDR3 length is 15 residues. Trimming stripped 1 base from V and 3 bases from J, with 11 bases between. Germline-derived CDR1 and CDR2 are SGHRS and YFSETQ. The CDR3 DNA follows: TGCGCCAGCAGCTTGAACCCAGGGGACAATCAGCCCCAGCATTTT. Residues: CASSLNPGDNQPQHF.